The 29 T cell receptor beta chains below all came from one sample that was sequenced in a study of cytomegalovirus exposure and HLA in healthy donors. PCR amplification relied on 60 Vbeta primers (plus 13 Jbeta primers). Clones were read by immunoSEQ multiplex PCR, and TCRdb kept only the in-frame ones, dropping some. The sample includes roughly 100,000 clones, around 68% of them seen just once. The sequenced sample consisted of PBMCs. The receptors were sampled from a human donor in good health.

Within the sample, this clone is medium-sized (0.01 to 0.1%). This CDR3 reads CASGHRGFNTEAFF. The CDR3 DNA sequence: TGTGCCAGCGGACACAGGGGATTCAACACTGAAGCTTTCTTT. The chain has TRBV6-1 and TRBJ1-1; 7 bases match TRBD1. The CDR3 sequence is 14 residues long. Germline lookup yields CDR1 MNHNS and CDR2 SASEGT. Trimming removed 8 bases from V and 2 bases from J; junction bases left unmatched: 8.

CDR3 loop: CASTPPSDRMYNEQFF. CDR3 DNA: TGTGCCAGCACCCCTCCATCGGACAGGATGTACAATGAGCAGTTCTTC. V gene TRBV28 combines with J gene TRBJ2-1; 7 nucleotides line up with TRBD1. This CDR3 contains 16 residues. Losses at the gene ends were 7 bases for V and 4 bases for J; bases not matched to a gene: 13. CDR1 is MDHEN and CDR2 is SYDVKM in the germline V gene.

This clone was counted once. The chain couples TRBV27 to TRBJ2-5, with 9 bases matching TRBD1. J lost 3 bases, V lost 8 bases, and 1 base had no gene match. Germline-derived CDR1 and CDR2 are MNHEY and SMNVEV (reference sequence). The CDR3 totals 12 residues. The CDR3 DNA follows: TGTGCCAGCCGACAGGGGGAAGAGACCCAGTACTTC. As protein: CASRQGEETQYF.

In this sample, this clone turned up a few times. V usage is TRBV28 and J usage is TRBJ2-7; 8 positions agree with TRBD1. J was trimmed by 0 bases and V by 8 bases; bases with no gene match: 6. This CDR3 region has 14 residues. Germline CDR1 reads MDHEN; CDR2 reads SYDVKM. This CDR3 is CASQGQGASYEQYF. The CDR3 DNA reads as TGTGCCAGCCAGGGTCAGGGGGCCTCCTACGAGCAGTACTTC.

This clone has just a few counts. The gene calls are TRBV19 and TRBJ1-5; D might be TRBD1 (5 bases). The ends were cut back, 6 bases at V and 3 bases at J, with 9 bases in the middle. The germline V gene encodes CDR1 LNHDA and CDR2 SQIVND (reference sequence). The CDR3 extends over 13 amino acids. The CDR3 reads CASRTVNNQPQHF. In DNA, the CDR3 is TGTGCCAGTAGGACAGTCAACAATCAGCCCCAGCATTTT.

V and J are TRBV7-8 and TRBJ2-1; possible D gene TRBD1, 7 bases. This CDR3 has 15 residues. The germline V gene encodes CDR1 SGHVS and CDR2 FQNEAQ. V lost 4 bases, J lost 9 bases, and 19 bases lay in between. In DNA, the CDR3 is TGTGCCAGCAGCTACGGGGGACAGAGGAACTTTGAGCAGTTCTTC. This translates into CASSYGGQRNFEQFF.

The genes are TRBV4-1 and TRBJ1-2; 9 nucleotides line up with TRBD1. The CDR3 is 17 amino acids. Trimming took 1 base from V and 5 from J; bases not matched to a gene: 11. Germline-derived CDR1 and CDR2 are MGHRA and YSYEKL. This chain's CDR3 is CASSQAPGQGTLYGYTF. The CDR3, as DNA: TGCGCCAGCAGCCAAGCCCCGGGACAGGGAACCCTATATGGCTACACCTTC.

The chain recombines TRBV19 with TRBJ2-5; 9 bases fit TRBD1. The CDR3 spans 15 residues. CDR1 LNHDA and CDR2 SQIVND come from the germline V gene (reference sequence). The ends lost 3 bases at V and 4 bases at J; junction bases unmatched: 6. DNA of the CDR3: TGTGCCAGTAGTATGTCCGACAGGGGGAGAGAGACCCAGTACTTC. Protein sequence: CASSMSDRGRETQYF.

The CDR3 reads CAWSKPTDSGNTIYF. For the CDR3, the DNA is TGTGCCTGGAGTAAACCGACAGACTCTGGAAACACCATATATTTT. The chain combines TRBV30 with TRBJ1-3, with D possibly matching TRBD1 (5 bases). The germline V gene has CDR1 GTSNPN and CDR2 SVGIG (reference sequence). The ends were cut back, 2 bases at V and 0 bases at J, with 11 bases in the middle. The CDR3 consists of 15 residues.

This chain uses TRBV5-1 with TRBJ1-4; 9 bases fit TRBD1. The length of the CDR3 is 15 residues. Germline CDR1 reads SGHRS; CDR2 reads YFSETQ. Trimming cost V 4 bases and J 7 bases; bases outside gene matches: 8. In DNA form, the CDR3 reads TGCGCCAGCAGCAGAGGGGGGACAGGGAGTGAAAAACTGTTTTTT. Its protein product is CASSRGGTGSEKLFF. Together with reference TRBV5-1 and TRBJ1-4, the CDR3 gives the full variable domain: KAGVTQTPRYLIKTRGQQVTLSCSPISGHRSVSWYQQTPGQGLQFLFEYFSETQRNKGNFPGRFSGRQFSNSRSEMNVSTLELGDSALYLCASSRGGTGSEKLFFGSGTQLSVL.

The chain is built from TRBV5-1 and TRBJ2-7; 11 bases align to TRBD2. CDR1 is SGHRS, CDR2 YFSETQ, per germline. The junction had 5 bases not matched to a gene; V was cut back by 4 bases and J by 2 bases. CDR3 length equals 15 residues. The CDR3 loop reads CASSPEGLAAYEQYF. CDR3 DNA: TGCGCCAGCAGCCCCGAGGGACTAGCGGCCTACGAGCAGTACTTC.

The chain couples TRBV19 to TRBJ2-1, with 10 bases that match TRBD1. This CDR3 contains 13 residues. The J segment lost 7 bases and the V segment lost 3 bases, leaving 0 bases of the junction unmatched. CDR1 is LNHDA, CDR2 SQIVND, per germline (reference sequence). As DNA, the CDR3 is TGTGCCAGTAGTATGGACAGGGGGAATGAGCAGTTCTTC. Its protein is CASSMDRGNEQFF.

This chain links TRBV7-2 with TRBJ2-5; 9 positions agree with TRBD2. The J call may be incorrect, as the DNA end agrees better with TRBJ2-7. Germline values: CDR1 SGHTA, CDR2 FQGNSA. There are 16 residues in the CDR3. For the CDR3, the DNA is TGTGCCAGCAGCTTCCAGGGTGGCGGGAGGGTCAACGAGCAGTACTTC. Amino acids: CASSFQGGGRVNEQYF.

The CDR3 nucleotides are TGTGCCAGCAGTTCAAGGACAGAACTTGGTGGCTACACCTTC. Amino acid sequence: CASSSRTELGGYTF. The chain couples TRBV2 to TRBJ1-2; perhaps TRBD1 as D (6 bases). CDR1 is SNHLY and CDR2 is FYNNEI in the germline V gene. Deletions cut 5 bases from V and 7 bases from J, with 17 bases between. This CDR3 region has 14 residues.

The J gene is TRBJ2-3, the V gene TRBV7-8, with D possibly TRBD2 on 5 matching bases. V lost 5 bases and J 4 bases, leaving 19 bases between the germline ends. Germline V lookup: CDR1 SGHVS, CDR2 FQNEAQ. The CDR3 is made up of 16 amino acids. The CDR3 region is CASSPSPGGWADTQYF. The CDR3 DNA is TGTGCCAGCAGCCCAAGCCCCGGAGGATGGGCAGATACGCAGTATTTT.

This clone was counted once. This chain links TRBV19 with TRBJ2-7, with D possibly being TRBD2 (5 bases). CDR3 length equals 14 residues. Germline lookup yields CDR1 LNHDA and CDR2 SQIVND (reference sequence). The ends were cut back, 5 bases at V and 0 bases at J, with 11 bases in the middle. CDR3 in DNA: TGTGCCAGTAGTCCGGAGGCGCGCTCCTACGAGCAGTACTTC. This translates into CASSPEARSYEQYF.

The chain links TRBV7-9 to TRBJ2-3; TRBD2 is a possible D gene (6 bases). Trimming took 5 bases from V and 4 from J, leaving 19 bases between them. CDR3 length: 16 amino acids. Germline V gene sequence: CDR1 SEHNR, CDR2 FQNEAQ (reference sequence). The CDR3 loop is CASSAGLSGWADTQYF. Here the CDR3 DNA reads TGTGCCAGCAGCGCGGGACTTTCGGGATGGGCAGATACGCAGTATTTT. The variable domain in full, completed from reference TRBV7-9 and TRBJ2-3, reads DTGVSQNPRHKITKRGQNVTFRCDPISEHNRLYWYRQTLGQGPEFLTYFQNEAQLEKSRLLSDRFSAERPKGSFSTLEIQRTEQGDSAMYLCASSAGLSGWADTQYFGPGTRLTVL.

This chain joins TRBV19 and TRBJ1-1; 12 bases are shared with TRBD1. Germline assignment: CDR1 LNHDA and CDR2 SQIVND (reference sequence). J was trimmed by 4 bases and V by 6 bases; bases with no gene match: 12. This CDR3 has 17 amino acids. CDR3 DNA: TGTGCCAGTAGGATCTACCGGGACAGGGGGCGCGGCACTGAAGCTTTCTTT. Translating it yields CASRIYRDRGRGTEAFF.

This clone came up a few times. The rearrangement links TRBV30 to TRBJ1-2, with D unclear. Germline CDR1 is GTSNPN and CDR2 is SVGIG (reference sequence). The CDR3 extends over 11 amino acids. Deletions cut 5 bases from V and 5 bases from J, with 9 bases between. The CDR3 DNA reads TGTGCCTGGTTTGACATGTATGGCTACACCTTC. Its translation: CAWFDMYGYTF.

This clone turned up a few times. This chain links TRBV2 with TRBJ1-1; D is unresolved. Germline loops: CDR1 SNHLY, CDR2 FYNNEI. The V end was cut by 4 bases, the J end by 1 base, with 13 bases between. There are 15 residues in the CDR3. Here the CDR3 reads CASSGRLRSNTEAFF. CDR3 DNA: TGTGCCAGCAGTGGCCGACTCCGGTCGAACACTGAAGCTTTCTTT.

The chain recombines TRBV28 with TRBJ2-2; tentatively, D is TRBD1 (7 bases). Trimming removed 6 bases from V and 5 bases from J, with 16 bases in between. The germline CDR1 and CDR2 sequences are MDHEN and SYDVKM. The CDR3 runs 15 residues. The CDR3 DNA sequence: TGTGCCAGCAGACCCGACAGGGAGGAGACCGGGGAGCTGTTTTTT. It encodes CASRPDREETGELFF.

This clone has only a few counts. This rearrangement joins TRBV2 to TRBJ2-7; 8 bases are shared with TRBD2. The CDR3 runs 15 residues. Germline values: CDR1 SNHLY, CDR2 FYNNEI. After removal of 0 bases from V and 3 bases from J, the junction contained 4 bases not matched to a gene. The CDR3 bases are TGTGCCAGCAGTGAAGCGCGTGGGACTAGCTACGAGCAGTACTTC. Translated, it gives CASSEARGTSYEQYF.

This clone was observed a handful of times. CDR3 sequence reads: CASSPAGLTYEQYF. The CDR3 nucleotides read TGTGCCAGCAGCCCCGCAGGGCTCACCTACGAGCAGTACTTC. V usage is TRBV5-6 and J usage is TRBJ2-7; possible D gene TRBD1, 5 bases. The CDR3 contains 14 residues. Germline CDR1 and CDR2: SGHDT and YYEEEE. Trimming removed 4 bases at V and 2 bases at J, with 13 bases between.

The rearrangement links TRBV19 to TRBJ2-2; D is unresolved. Trimming left V 2 bases short and J 5 bases short, with 9 bases between. CDR1 LNHDA and CDR2 SQIVND come from the germline V gene (reference sequence). There are 14 residues in the CDR3. The CDR3: CASSILASTGELFF. The CDR3 nucleotides are TGTGCCAGTAGTATATTGGCTAGTACCGGGGAGCTGTTTTTT.

The V gene is TRBV6-1, the J gene TRBJ2-1; D might be TRBD1 (5 bases). Germline CDR1 MNHNS, CDR2 SASEGT. V was trimmed by 3 bases and J by 1 base, leaving 10 bases between them. The CDR3 extends over 15 amino acids. The CDR3 sequence: CASSDPGKSYNEQFF. The CDR3 bases are TGTGCCAGCAGTGACCCAGGGAAATCCTACAATGAGCAGTTCTTC.

V and J are TRBV7-8 and TRBJ1-2, with 8 bases lining up with TRBD1. This CDR3 spans 19 amino acids. The V gene's germline CDR1 is SGHVS and CDR2 FQNEAQ. V shed 0 bases and J 11 bases; nucleotides not matched to a gene: 23. The CDR3 sequence is CASSLAGGGQGASSRLYTF. CDR3 coding DNA: TGTGCCAGCAGCTTAGCAGGGGGGGGGCAGGGGGCCTCGAGTCGTCTATACACCTTC.

This chain uses TRBV6-1 with TRBJ1-2; 9 nucleotides line up with TRBD1. This CDR3 region has 13 residues. The germline gives CDR1 MNHNS, CDR2 SASEGT. The V and J ends lost 6 bases and 4 bases, in that order; junction bases with no gene match: 3. CDR3: CASRGQGAYGYTF. The CDR3 coding sequence is TGTGCCAGCAGGGGACAGGGCGCCTATGGCTACACCTTC.

The V gene is TRBV7-9, the J gene TRBJ1-5; 7 bases agree with TRBD1. V was clipped by 4 bases and J by 0 bases; unmatched bases: 6. CDR1 and CDR2 (germline): SEHNR, FQNEAQ (reference sequence). The CDR3 length is 16 residues. The CDR3 loop reads CASSSGTDNSNQPQHF. As DNA, the CDR3 is TGTGCCAGCAGCTCCGGGACAGACAATAGCAATCAGCCCCAGCATTTT.

The V gene is TRBV19, the J gene TRBJ2-4, with 9 bases identical to TRBD1. This CDR3 is built from 15 residues. With 7 bases clipped from V and 4 bases from J, the junction kept 8 bases outside the gene matches. The V gene's germline CDR1 is LNHDA and CDR2 SQIVND (reference sequence). The CDR3 reads CASMEGGTGKNIQYF. CDR3 nucleotides: TGTGCCAGTATGGAAGGAGGGACAGGGAAAAACATTCAGTACTTC.